Listed here are 27 T cell receptor beta chains from one sample, sequenced in a study of T cell responses to AZD1222 COVID-19 vaccine. Assay: immunoSEQ multiplex PCR; the TCRdb copy retains only in-frame clones and omits some. The sample shows about 130,000 clones, 88% of them seen only once. The sample consisted of peripheral blood, taken on day 0 of AZD1222 vaccination. These receptors were taken from an adult in good health.

This clone was found once. The J gene is TRBJ1-1, the V gene TRBV18; D might be TRBD1 (5 bases). Germline CDR1 reads KGHSH; CDR2 reads LQKENI. V was cut by 3 bases and J by 7 bases, with 15 bases left in between. The CDR3 spans 14 residues. CDR3 bases: TGTGCCAGCTCACCTTCGGGGGGTTCTGGTGAAGCTTTCTTT. This codes for CASSPSGGSGEAFF.

The chain carries TRBV6-6 and TRBJ1-5; possible D gene TRBD1, 5 bases. V lost 7 bases and J lost 11, with 15 bases in between. The germline gives CDR1 MNHNY, CDR2 SVGAGI (reference sequence). CDR3 size: 12 residues. The CDR3 sequence: CASTSLRGSQHF. The CDR3 nucleotides are TGTGCCAGCACTTCACTCCGGGGGTCCCAGCATTTT.

J is TRBJ2-1 and V is TRBV7-3; D could derive from TRBD1 or TRBD2 (5 bases each). The CDR3 spans 12 residues. Germline V CDR1 and CDR2: SGHTA, FQGTGA. Deletions cut 2 bases from V and 10 bases from J, with 9 bases between. In nucleotides, the CDR3 is TGTGCCAGCAGCTTAGGGGGTAGGGAGCAGTTCTTC. Encoded protein: CASSLGGREQFF.

This clone was seen only a few times. This chain joins TRBV28 and TRBJ1-2, with 7 bases identical to TRBD1. Losses at the gene ends were 5 bases for V and 4 bases for J; bases not matched to a gene: 7. Germline loops: CDR1 MDHEN, CDR2 SYDVKM. The CDR3 covers 14 residues. CDR3 in amino acids: CASSTTGTVYGYTF. CDR3 nucleotide sequence: TGTGCCAGCAGTACCACCGGGACAGTCTATGGCTACACCTTC.

V gene TRBV2 combines with J gene TRBJ1-2; TRBD1 aligns across 7 bases. This CDR3 is 13 amino acids long. Germline lookup yields CDR1 SNHLY and CDR2 FYNNEI. V was pared by 6 bases and J by 4 bases, with 5 bases of the junction left unmatched. The CDR3 DNA sequence: TGTGCCAGCAGAGGGACAGCTAGCTATGGCTACACCTTC. This codes for CASRGTASYGYTF.

The chain joins TRBV18 to TRBJ1-2, with 8 bases aligning to TRBD1. The length of the CDR3 is 14 residues. The V gene's germline CDR1 is KGHSH and CDR2 LQKENI. V lost 5 bases and J lost 6; bases outside the gene matches: 8. In DNA form, the CDR3 reads TGTGCCAGCTCAACGGCGGACAGGGCTGATGGCTACACCTTC. Its protein product is CASSTADRADGYTF.

The chain is built from TRBV19 and TRBJ1-5; TRBD1 matches at 9 bases. The CDR3 is 15 residues long. J gave up 3 bases and V 1 base, and 1 base lay outside the gene matches. Germline CDR1 and CDR2: LNHDA and SQIVND (reference sequence). The CDR3 loop is CASSIAQGANQPQHF. CDR3 DNA: TGTGCCAGTAGTATAGCACAGGGGGCCAATCAGCCCCAGCATTTT.

J is TRBJ1-4 and V is TRBV19; TRBD1 matches at 7 bases. Trimming removed 7 bases from V and 1 base from J; junction bases left unmatched: 6. This CDR3 has 15 residues. Germline assignment: CDR1 LNHDA and CDR2 SQIVND (reference sequence). This CDR3 reads CASTQGRETNEKLFF. In nucleotides, the CDR3 is TGTGCCAGTACACAGGGGCGGGAAACTAATGAAAAACTGTTTTTT.

CDR3 loop: CASSSRGGLSTDTQYF. CDR3 bases: TGTGCCAGCAGCTCCCGGGGGGGGCTAAGCACAGATACGCAGTATTTT. The J gene is TRBJ2-3, the V gene TRBV7-3, with 8 bases lining up with TRBD2. The CDR3 spans 16 residues. Germline assignment: CDR1 SGHTA and CDR2 FQGTGA. Losses at the gene ends were 4 bases for V and 0 bases for J; bases not matched to a gene: 6.

Comment on this clone: One junction end does not reproduce the germline sequence, and a read error may be involved. The chain couples TRBV2 to TRBJ2-7; TRBD1 agrees at 7 bases. This CDR3 is 15 amino acids long. CDR1 SNHLY and CDR2 FYNNEI come from the germline V gene. For the CDR3, the DNA is TGTGCCAGCAGTGAAGGGCAGGGGGTCACCTACGTGCAGTACTTC. This sequence encodes CASSEGQGVTYVQYF.

The chain links TRBV5-1 to TRBJ2-1; the D is unclear. With 4 bases removed from V and 0 bases from J, the gap between germline ends came to 20 bases. The CDR3 is made up of 18 amino acids. CDR1 and CDR2 (germline): SGHRS, YFSETQ. CDR3 DNA: TGCGCCAGCAGCCGACGGACGACTGAGGCTTACTCCTACAATGAGCAGTTCTTC. Protein product: CASSRRTTEAYSYNEQFF.

The genes are TRBV7-9 and TRBJ1-1, with D hard to call. The CDR3 is made up of 13 amino acids. CDR1 is SEHNR, CDR2 FQNEAQ, per germline (reference sequence). V was shortened by 2 bases and J by 4 bases, with 8 bases between the two germline ends. CDR3 bases: TGTGCCAGCAGCTTAAATGGAGGCACTGAAGCTTTCTTT. Amino acid sequence: CASSLNGGTEAFF.

V usage is TRBV28 and J usage is TRBJ2-2; possible D gene TRBD2, 6 bases. Per germline, CDR1 MDHEN and CDR2 SYDVKM. V was clipped by 4 bases and J by 0 bases, with 9 bases between them. CDR3 size: 15 residues. The CDR3 reads CASSSGGANTGELFF. DNA of the CDR3: TGTGCCAGCAGTTCCGGCGGGGCGAACACCGGGGAGCTGTTTTTT. The whole variable domain, filled in from reference TRBV28 and TRBJ2-2, reads DVKVTQSSRYLVKRTGEKVFLECVQDMDHENMFWYRQDPGLGLRLIYFSYDVKMKEKGDIPEGYSVSREKKERFSLILESASTNQTSMYLCASSSGGANTGELFFGEGSRLTVL.

The chain carries TRBV13 and TRBJ1-6; weak D call: TRBD1 (5 bases). Germline values: CDR1 PRHDT, CDR2 FYEKMQ (reference sequence). The CDR3 length is 15 residues. With 7 bases removed from V and 9 bases from J, the gap between germline ends came to 19 bases. The CDR3 DNA reads TGTGCCAGCACCGTGGCAGCCGGGGCAAGTTCACCCCTCCACTTT. It translates to CASTVAAGASSPLHF. Combining the CDR3 with reference TRBV13 and TRBJ1-6 gives the whole variable domain AAGVIQSPRHLIKEKRETATLKCYPIPRHDTVYWYQQGPGQDPQFLISFYEKMQSDKGSIPDRFSAQQFSDYHSELNMSSLELGDSALYFCASTVAAGASSPLHFGNGTRLTVT.

V gene TRBV5-4 combines with J gene TRBJ2-7; D could derive from TRBD1 or TRBD2 (5 bases each). V was trimmed by 4 bases and J by 2 bases, leaving 16 bases between them. This CDR3 has 15 residues. Looked up from germline, CDR1 is SGHNT and CDR2 is YYREEE (reference sequence). The chain's CDR3 is CASSPEGTLTYEQYF. In DNA form, the CDR3 reads TGTGCCAGCAGCCCAGAGGGGACGCTAACCTACGAGCAGTACTTC.

The J gene is TRBJ1-4, the V gene TRBV10-2; 8 bases map to TRBD1. Germline values: CDR1 WSHSY, CDR2 SAAADI. CDR3 length: 13 amino acids. The J segment lost 4 bases and the V segment lost 6 bases, leaving 1 base of the junction unmatched. The CDR3 region is CASRDRVNEKLFF. In nucleotides, the CDR3 is TGCGCCAGCAGGGACAGGGTTAATGAAAAACTGTTTTTT.

The chain employs TRBV3-1 (or the pseudogene TRBV3-2) and TRBJ2-7, with 10 bases lining up with TRBD1. Germline CDR1 reads LGHDT; CDR2 reads YNNKEL (reference sequence). The junction had 10 bases not matched to a gene; V was cut back by 5 bases and J by 9 bases. The CDR3 extends over 14 amino acids. CDR3 nucleotide sequence: TGTGCCAGCAGCGACGGGACAGGGGCTATCGGGCAGTACTTC. Protein: CASSDGTGAIGQYF.

The chain has TRBV7-6 and TRBJ2-1; 9 bases agree with TRBD1. This CDR3 spans 15 amino acids. Germline CDR1 is SGHVS and CDR2 is FNYEAQ. V shed 4 bases and J 6 bases; nucleotides not matched to a gene: 7. In nucleotides, the CDR3 is TGTGCCAGCAGCTCACCCAGGACAGGGGCCAATGAGCAGTTCTTC. Protein sequence: CASSSPRTGANEQFF.

The table lists this clone with a count of one. The rearrangement uses TRBV11-2 and TRBJ2-7; no clear D. There are 15 residues in the CDR3. The germline CDR1 and CDR2 sequences are SGHAT and FQNNGV. Trimming stripped 4 bases from V and 0 bases from J, with 13 bases between. In DNA, the CDR3 is TGTGCCAGCAGCTACAATGGCGGAAGCTCCTACGAGCAGTACTTC. Translating gives CASSYNGGSSYEQYF.

This sequence joins TRBV2 and TRBJ2-2; no firm D call. The V end lost 2 bases, the J end lost 4 bases, and 14 bases lay between the germline ends. The CDR3 spans 16 residues. Germline V gene data show CDR1 as SNHLY and CDR2 as FYNNEI. The CDR3 DNA follows: TGTGCCAGCAGTGAACTTAGCCAAACTCTCACCGGGGAGCTGTTTTTT. It yields the protein CASSELSQTLTGELFF.

This chain links TRBV4-1 with TRBJ2-7; 10 positions agree with TRBD2. This CDR3 contains 16 residues. Per germline, CDR1 MGHRA and CDR2 YSYEKL. V lost 4 bases to trimming and J lost 2 bases; unmatched junction nucleotides: 8. The CDR3 reads CASSPQDLAGAYEQYF. CDR3 DNA: TGCGCCAGCAGCCCCCAGGATCTAGCGGGAGCCTACGAGCAGTACTTC.

This sequence joins TRBV9 and TRBJ2-1; TRBD1 or TRBD2 may be the D gene (5 bases each). Germline CDR1 and CDR2: SGDLS and YYNGEE. The V end lost 4 bases, the J end lost 3 bases, and 17 bases lay between the germline ends. The CDR3 runs 16 residues. The CDR3 nucleotides are TGTGCCAGCAGCTCCACATGGGGGAACATCTACAATGAGCAGTTCTTC. It yields the protein CASSSTWGNIYNEQFF.

The chain recombines TRBV2 with TRBJ1-6; D uncertain. Germline CDR1 and CDR2: SNHLY and FYNNEI. Trimming removed 6 bases at V and 3 bases at J, with 12 bases between. The CDR3 runs 15 residues. The CDR3 region has the DNA TGTGCCAGCAGACCCGAGCAGCTCTATAATTCACCCCTCCACTTT. This gives the protein CASRPEQLYNSPLHF.

The chain carries TRBV9 and TRBJ2-7, with 8 bases that match TRBD2. The V gene's germline CDR1 is SGDLS and CDR2 YYNGEE. This CDR3 has 15 residues. The V and J ends lost 0 bases and 0 bases, in that order; junction bases with no gene match: 2. The CDR3 loop reads CASSVGAGGSYEQYF. In DNA, the CDR3 is TGTGCCAGCAGCGTAGGTGCGGGAGGCTCCTACGAGCAGTACTTC.

The V and J genes are TRBV5-6 and TRBJ2-3; D gene uncertain. Trimming left V 4 bases short and J 1 base short, with 7 bases between. Germline V gene lookup returns CDR1 SGHDT and CDR2 YYEEEE. The CDR3 spans 13 residues. The CDR3 bases are TGTGCCAGCAGCGCACAAGGCACAGATACGCAGTATTTT. It encodes CASSAQGTDTQYF.

The DNA for the CDR3 is TGTGCCAGCAGCAGTCAGGGTTTGCGAGGTCAAGCTTTCTTT. Protein sequence: CASSSQGLRGQAFF. The genes are TRBV5-4 and TRBJ1-1, with D perhaps matching TRBD1 (5 bases). The germline V gene has CDR1 SGHNT and CDR2 YYREEE (reference sequence). Deletions cut 4 bases from V and 9 bases from J, with 19 bases between. The CDR3 is 14 residues long. The whole variable domain, remainder taken from reference TRBV5-4 and TRBJ1-1, is ETGVTQSPTHLIKTRGQQVTLRCSSQSGHNTVSWYQQALGQGPQFIFQYYREEENGRGNFPPRFSGLQFPNYSSELNVNALELDDSALYLCASSSQGLRGQAFFGQGTRLTVV.

This clone has just one count. V and J are TRBV19 and TRBJ2-5; 8 nucleotides align to TRBD2. Germline V CDR1 and CDR2: LNHDA, SQIVND (reference sequence). The CDR3 is 16 residues long. The J segment lost 5 bases and the V segment lost 3 bases, leaving 11 bases of the junction unmatched. The CDR3 nucleotides read TGTGCCAGTAGTATTTATGGGACTAGAGGTCTGGAGACCCAGTACTTC. It translates to CASSIYGTRGLETQYF.